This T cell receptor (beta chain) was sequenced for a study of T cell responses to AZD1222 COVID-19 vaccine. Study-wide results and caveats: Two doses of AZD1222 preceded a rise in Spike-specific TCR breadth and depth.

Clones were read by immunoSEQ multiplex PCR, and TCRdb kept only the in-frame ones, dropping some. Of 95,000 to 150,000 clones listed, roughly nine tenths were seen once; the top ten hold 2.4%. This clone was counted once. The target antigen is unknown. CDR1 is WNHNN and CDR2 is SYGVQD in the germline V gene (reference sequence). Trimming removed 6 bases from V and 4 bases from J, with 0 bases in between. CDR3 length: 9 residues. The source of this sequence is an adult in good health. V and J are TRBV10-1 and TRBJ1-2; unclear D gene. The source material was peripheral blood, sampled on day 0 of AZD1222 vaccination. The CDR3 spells CASSYGYTF. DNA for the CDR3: TGCGCCAGCAGCTATGGCTACACCTTC.